This TCR beta chain stems from a study of control samples from healthy donors and cancer patients. Generated by immunoSEQ multiplex PCR, the TCRdb table keeps only in-frame clones and is missing some. The sample has roughly 130,000 clones, about 88% seen once. Sequencing was carried out using blood. This clonotype was sampled from a middle-aged man in good health.

The CDR3 nucleotides are TGTGCCAGCACCCCGGGGGGGGGCTCCTACAATGAGCAGTTCTTC. It yields the protein CASTPGGGSYNEQFF. This chain links TRBV9 with TRBJ2-1; 8 nucleotides line up with TRBD2. The V gene end was trimmed by 6 bases and the J gene end by 0 bases; junction bases not matched to a gene: 5. Germline CDR1 and CDR2: SGDLS and YYNGEE. There are 15 residues in the CDR3. Full variable domain (remainder filled in from reference TRBV9 and TRBJ2-1): DSGVTQTPKHLITATGQRVTLRCSPRSGDLSVYWYQQSLDQGLQFLIQYYNGEERAKGNILERFSAQQFPDLHSELNLSSLELGDSALYFCASTPGGGSYNEQFFGPGTRLTVL.